The clone carrying this T cell receptor (beta chain) was observed a handful of times. Antigen specificity is unknown. This entry is derived from a study of cytomegalovirus exposure and HLA in healthy donors. V lost 0 bases and J lost 4, with 13 bases in between. Per the germline V gene, CDR1 is MGHRA and CDR2 is YSYEKL. The CDR3 is made up of 15 amino acids. Broader study findings: Investigators reported over 150 TCR beta chains as tied to cytomegalovirus.

It was with 60 Vbeta and 13 Jbeta primers that the PCR ran. The assay was immunoSEQ multiplex PCR, and TCRdb's table has in-frame clones only and misses some. The sample records 180,000 or so clones, around three quarters being singletons. The source material was PBMCs. The chain links TRBV4-1 to TRBJ2-7, with D possibly being TRBD1 (6 bases). This TCR was recovered from a woman in her twenties or thirties in good health and CMV-seropositive. This CDR3 is CASSQDQGLMYEQYF. CDR3 bases: TGCGCCAGCAGCCAAGATCAGGGGTTGATGTACGAGCAGTACTTC.